The 3 T cell receptor beta chains below were found in one sample sequenced in a study of shared clonotypes between healthy human individuals. Here immunoSEQ multiplex PCR was the method, and the copy in TCRdb shows in-frame clones only, minus some. The profile covers approximately 2.5 million clones, with around 94% appearing a single time and around 0.14% taken by the ten largest. Sequenced material: naive CD4+ T cells sorted from blood. Subset of the sample: CD45RA+ positively selected. The receptors stem from a man younger than 30 in good health.

This sequence joins TRBV5-1 and TRBJ2-7; TRBD2 agrees at 9 bases. V dropped 4 bases and J dropped 7; count of bases not matched to a gene: 6. The CDR3 spans 13 residues. The germline V gene has CDR1 SGHRS and CDR2 YFSETQ. The DNA for the CDR3 is TGCGCCAGCAGCCGCCAGCGGGGGGTTGAGCAGTACTTC. Translated, it gives CASSRQRGVEQYF.

V usage is TRBV5-5 and J usage is TRBJ1-5, with 11 bases aligning to TRBD1. This CDR3 comprises 16 residues. With 3 bases clipped from V and 2 bases from J, the junction kept 4 bases outside the gene matches. From germline, CDR1 is SGHKS and CDR2 YYEKEE (reference sequence). The CDR3 reads CASSWTGGDGNQPQHF. The DNA for the CDR3 is TGTGCCAGCAGCTGGACAGGGGGCGATGGCAATCAGCCCCAGCATTTT.

This clone was detected once. This chain joins TRBV10-3 and TRBJ1-1, with D uncertain. There are 17 residues in the CDR3. Deletions cut 2 bases from V and 0 bases from J, with 16 bases between. The germline gives CDR1 ENHRY, CDR2 SYGVKD. In nucleotides, the CDR3 is TGTGCCATCAGTGAGCCCGGGAAGCTTACTATGAACACTGAAGCTTTCTTT. Encoded protein: CAISEPGKLTMNTEAFF.